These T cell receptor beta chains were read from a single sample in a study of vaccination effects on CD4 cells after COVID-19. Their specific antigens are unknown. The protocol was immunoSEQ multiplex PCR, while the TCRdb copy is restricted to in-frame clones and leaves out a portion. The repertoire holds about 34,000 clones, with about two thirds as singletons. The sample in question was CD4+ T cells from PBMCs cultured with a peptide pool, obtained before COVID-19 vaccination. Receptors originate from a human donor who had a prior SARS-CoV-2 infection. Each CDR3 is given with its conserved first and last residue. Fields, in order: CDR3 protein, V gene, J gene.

cdr3_aa: CAWSRTFTPDSPLHF
v_call: TRBV30
j_call: TRBJ1-6

cdr3_aa: CASSLGSGGETQYF
v_call: TRBV7-7
j_call: TRBJ2-5

cdr3_aa: CASSPDSGETQYF
v_call: TRBV2
j_call: TRBJ2-5

cdr3_aa: CASSLGVVTSYEQYF
v_call: TRBV5-4
j_call: TRBJ2-7

cdr3_aa: CASSPLDRYYTDTQYF
v_call: TRBV5-5
j_call: TRBJ2-3

cdr3_aa: CATRGTTNYGYTF
v_call: TRBV27
j_call: TRBJ1-2

cdr3_aa: CASSLALASETQYF
v_call: TRBV5-5
j_call: TRBJ2-5

cdr3_aa: CASSEYRTGGVGYTF
v_call: TRBV6-1
j_call: TRBJ1-2

cdr3_aa: CASRGTGGAYGYTF
v_call: TRBV6-5
j_call: TRBJ1-2

cdr3_aa: CASGTGGAGNQPQHF
v_call: TRBV12-5
j_call: TRBJ1-5

cdr3_aa: CASSLGTAPYGYTF
v_call: TRBV28
j_call: TRBJ1-2

cdr3_aa: CASSSEDRYEQYF
v_call: TRBV7-2
j_call: TRBJ2-7

cdr3_aa: CASSPPGLAGYYYEQYF
v_call: TRBV3-1/TRBV3-2
j_call: TRBJ2-7

cdr3_aa: CASSHLAGPPYEQYF
v_call: TRBV3-1/TRBV3-2
j_call: TRBJ2-7

cdr3_aa: CASSILGRPNEKLFF
v_call: TRBV19
j_call: TRBJ1-4

cdr3_aa: CASASWASLYRQYF
v_call: TRBV28
j_call: TRBJ2-3

cdr3_aa: CASSQTSGAQYF
v_call: TRBV14
j_call: TRBJ2-5

cdr3_aa: CASSRLTLNTEAFF
v_call: TRBV3-1/TRBV3-2
j_call: TRBJ1-1

cdr3_aa: CASSRGGVEGNTIYF
v_call: TRBV5-1
j_call: TRBJ1-3

cdr3_aa: CASSYSGQGQGYTF
v_call: TRBV6-6
j_call: TRBJ1-2

cdr3_aa: CASSLESQNYEQYF
v_call: TRBV5-1
j_call: TRBJ2-7

cdr3_aa: CASSLDPASTDTQYF
v_call: TRBV5-1
j_call: TRBJ2-3

cdr3_aa: CASSYYTDTQYF
v_call: TRBV7-2
j_call: TRBJ2-3

cdr3_aa: CASSQAPSGVTDF
v_call: TRBV3-1/TRBV3-2
j_call: TRBJ2-3

cdr3_aa: CASSLVPGDNNEQFF
v_call: TRBV5-1
j_call: TRBJ2-1

cdr3_aa: CASSRGLAGITGELFF
v_call: TRBV18
j_call: TRBJ2-2

cdr3_aa: CASSQLERGETQYF
v_call: TRBV14
j_call: TRBJ2-5

cdr3_aa: CASSPTSGGVTGELFF
v_call: TRBV7-3
j_call: TRBJ2-2

cdr3_aa: CASSLALSVSYNEQFF
v_call: TRBV5-1
j_call: TRBJ2-1

cdr3_aa: CASGFVYEQYF
v_call: TRBV12-5
j_call: TRBJ2-7

cdr3_aa: CASSLDRAGELFF
v_call: TRBV11-2
j_call: TRBJ1-4

cdr3_aa: CASSLTGTRYEQYF
v_call: TRBV27
j_call: TRBJ2-7